This TCR beta chain is drawn from a study of shared clonotypes between healthy human individuals. Findings and caveats of the study: Some naive CD4 clonotypes, roughly 4.8%, turned up in common across several donors. Memory subsets generally showed lower estimated richness than naive subsets.

Germline V gene data show CDR1 as MDHEN and CDR2 as SYDVKM. The CDR3 runs 15 residues. V shed 7 bases, J shed 2 bases, and the junction held 5 bases outside the gene matches. Each donor was a Caucasian adult residing in Nashville, Tennessee. Details on this clone: No antigen is known for it.

Data came from immunoSEQ multiplex PCR; TCRdb stores just in-frame clones and leaves some out. The data show about 1.5 million clones, 95% to 97% seen once. Material: naive CD4+ T cells sorted from blood. Specified subset: CD45RA+ positively selected. The V gene is TRBV28, the J gene TRBJ2-7; 13 bases are shared with TRBD2. This TCR came from a man aged 25-40 years in good health. The CDR3 here is CASTPGTSGTYEQYF. The CDR3, as DNA: TGTGCCAGCACCCCCGGGACTAGCGGGACCTACGAGCAGTACTTC.